The next 21 T cell receptor beta chains were all read from a single sample in a study of cytomegalovirus exposure and HLA in healthy donors. The PCR had 60 Vbeta and 13 Jbeta primers. Produced via immunoSEQ multiplex PCR; TCRdb's table is partial and in-frame only. The table has around 150,000 clones, nearly 80% seen once. Source material: PBMCs. The receptor source for this set is a woman in her forties or fifties in good health and CMV-seropositive.

The V call is TRBV27, the J call TRBJ2-7; TRBD1 matches at 10 bases. The CDR3 has 15 residues. The ends lost 5 bases at V and 3 bases at J; junction bases unmatched: 7. The germline CDR1 and CDR2 sequences are MNHEY and SMNVEV (reference sequence). The CDR3 is CASSTTWTGGYEQYF. Here the CDR3 DNA reads TGTGCCAGCAGTACCACCTGGACAGGGGGCTACGAGCAGTACTTC.

The rearrangement joins TRBV2 to TRBJ2-7; 11 bases match TRBD2. CDR1 and CDR2 (germline): SNHLY, FYNNEI. V lost 5 bases, J lost 0 bases, and 3 bases stayed unmatched. This CDR3 has 15 residues. The CDR3, as DNA: TGTGCCAGCAGTCAACTAGCGGGGGTCTCCTACGAGCAGTACTTC. Its protein product is CASSQLAGVSYEQYF.

This chain links TRBV2 with TRBJ2-5, with TRBD2 identical over 8 bases. V shed 5 bases and J 2 bases; nucleotides not matched to a gene: 7. The CDR3 consists of 15 residues. Germline V lookup: CDR1 SNHLY, CDR2 FYNNEI. In nucleotides, the CDR3 is TGTGCCAGCAGTCCCGGGACTAGGGCACAAGAGACCCAGTACTTC. It codes for CASSPGTRAQETQYF.

This chain connects TRBV27 to TRBJ2-1; D uncertain. CDR3 length: 15 amino acids. Trimming removed 2 bases at V and 2 bases at J, with 10 bases between. Germline V gene data show CDR1 as MNHEY and CDR2 as SMNVEV (reference sequence). CDR3 region: CASSLQQPAYNEQFF. CDR3 bases: TGTGCCAGCAGTTTACAACAGCCGGCCTACAATGAGCAGTTCTTC.

There are a few counts of this clone. The chain employs TRBV14 and TRBJ1-2, with D unresolved. Germline V gives CDR1 SGHDN, CDR2 FVKESK. V lost 1 base and J lost 3, with 6 bases in between. This CDR3 is built from 13 residues. For the CDR3, the DNA is TGTGCCAGCAGCCAAGGAGCCCACTATGGCTACACCTTC. Its protein product is CASSQGAHYGYTF. The full variable domain, rest sourced from reference TRBV14 and TRBJ1-2, is EAGVTQFPSHSVIEKGQTVTLRCDPISGHDNLYWYRRVMGKEIKFLLHFVKESKQDESGMPNNRFLAERTGGTYSTLKVQPAELEDSGVYFCASSQGAHYGYTFGSGTRLTVV.

This clone came up once. The chain links TRBV5-6 to TRBJ2-2; 7 bases map to TRBD1. V dropped 0 bases and J dropped 3; count of bases not matched to a gene: 8. Germline CDR1 reads SGHDT; CDR2 reads YYEEEE. The CDR3 totals 17 residues. In nucleotides, the CDR3 is TGTGCCAGCAGCTTGGAGTTAGGGGGCTGGTACACCGGGGAGCTGTTTTTT. Protein sequence: CASSLELGGWYTGELFF.

The chain has TRBV13 and TRBJ2-7, with 8 nucleotides matching TRBD2. V was pared by 5 bases and J by 2 bases, with 11 bases of the junction left unmatched. Germline values: CDR1 PRHDT, CDR2 FYEKMQ (reference sequence). This CDR3 contains 16 residues. CDR3 coding DNA: TGTGCCAGCAGCCTGGTGGAAATAGCGGGAACCTACGAGCAGTACTTC. Protein sequence: CASSLVEIAGTYEQYF.

The chain links TRBV30 to TRBJ1-3, with D perhaps matching TRBD1 (5 bases). Trimming cost V 5 bases and J 0 bases, with 14 bases left between them. This CDR3 comprises 15 residues. Germline V CDR1 and CDR2: GTSNPN, SVGIG (reference sequence). CDR3 bases: TGTGCCTGGGAACCGGACACTGTCTCTGGAAACACCATATATTTT. Its translation: CAWEPDTVSGNTIYF.

The rearrangement joins TRBV4-1 to TRBJ1-4; D gene uncertain. The V gene's germline CDR1 is MGHRA and CDR2 YSYEKL. Trimming cost V 2 bases and J 5 bases, with 6 bases left between them. There are 13 residues in the CDR3. This CDR3 reads CASSQRRNEKLFF. The CDR3 DNA reads as TGCGCCAGCAGCCAACGGCGGAATGAAAAACTGTTTTTT.

This clone was detected a few times. This sequence joins TRBV5-1 and TRBJ2-1, with TRBD2 identical over 11 bases. The CDR3 sequence is 17 residues long. Germline V CDR1 and CDR2: SGHRS, YFSETQ. V lost 4 bases to trimming and J lost 10 bases; unmatched junction nucleotides: 16. The DNA for the CDR3 is TGCGCCAGCAGCCCGGGCGCTAGCGGGGGGTCCAGGGGGGAGCAGTTCTTC. It encodes CASSPGASGGSRGEQFF.

This chain joins TRBV29-1 and TRBJ2-3, with D possibly TRBD2 on 5 matching bases. The V gene's germline CDR1 is SQVTM and CDR2 ANQGSEA. The CDR3 has 12 amino acids. Trimming took off 2 bases at V and 7 bases at J, with 10 bases between the two ends. CDR3 loop: CSVEYTGNTQYF. Here the CDR3 DNA reads TGCAGCGTTGAATACACGGGAAATACGCAGTATTTT.

The chain joins TRBV9 to TRBJ1-2, with 10 bases lining up with TRBD1. Per the germline V gene, CDR1 is SGDLS and CDR2 is YYNGEE. V trimming: 4 bases; J trimming: 7 bases; junction bases outside the gene matches: 7. The length of the CDR3 is 14 residues. CDR3 loop: CASSPDRGRLGYTF. DNA of the CDR3: TGTGCCAGCAGCCCGGACAGGGGGAGACTTGGCTACACCTTC.

This clone showed up just once. The chain employs TRBV4-3 and TRBJ1-3; D is unresolved. CDR3 length: 13 amino acids. Germline V gives CDR1 LGHNA, CDR2 YSLEER. The ends were cut back, 1 base at V and 7 bases at J, with 8 bases in the middle. For the CDR3, the DNA is TGCGCCAGCAGCCAAGCCTACGGGAACACCATATATTTT. It yields the protein CASSQAYGNTIYF.

This chain joins TRBV6-5 and TRBJ2-7; possible D gene TRBD1, 5 bases. CDR1 and CDR2 from the germline V gene are MNHEY and SVGAGI. V lost 8 bases to trimming and J lost 2 bases, with 16 bases between them. CDR3 size: 14 residues. The CDR3 DNA follows: TGTGCCAGCGCACCGGCAGGGCGAACCTACGAGCAGTACTTC. The encoded protein is CASAPAGRTYEQYF.

The chain couples TRBV2 to TRBJ2-5; 7 nucleotides align to TRBD1. The CDR3 contains 13 residues. The germline gives CDR1 SNHLY, CDR2 FYNNEI. Trimming took 6 bases from V and 5 from J; bases not matched to a gene: 6. The CDR3 here is CASRTTGVETQYF. CDR3 bases: TGTGCCAGCAGGACAACAGGGGTGGAGACCCAGTACTTC.

J is TRBJ2-7 and V is TRBV27; no firm D call. Per the germline V gene, CDR1 is MNHEY and CDR2 is SMNVEV (reference sequence). V was pared by 3 bases and J by 0 bases, with 6 bases between. The CDR3 consists of 13 residues. Here the CDR3 DNA reads TGTGCCAGCAGTTTTGGGCCCTCCTACGAGCAGTACTTC. Translated: CASSFGPSYEQYF.

This chain joins TRBV25-1 and TRBJ2-3; 9 positions agree with TRBD2. J gave up 4 bases and V 5 bases, and 13 bases lay outside the gene matches. The germline gives CDR1 MGHDK, CDR2 SYGVNS. The CDR3 has 17 residues. In DNA, the CDR3 is TGTGCCAGCAGTTTCTCACCCGGGCGGGGGGGCGCAGATACGCAGTATTTT. This encodes CASSFSPGRGGADTQYF.

The chain carries TRBV4-1 and TRBJ1-2, with 8 bases aligning to TRBD1. The CDR3 covers 19 residues. Germline-derived CDR1 and CDR2 are MGHRA and YSYEKL. The trim removed 0 bases at V and 4 bases at J, leaving 16 bases unmatched. The CDR3 DNA reads as TGCGCCAGCAGCCAAGATTCTCCGTACAGGGGGACACCCTCCTATGGCTACACCTTC. The encoded protein is CASSQDSPYRGTPSYGYTF.

The rearrangement uses TRBV28 and TRBJ1-2, with D unclear. The CDR3 loop spans 11 amino acids. Germline V gene data show CDR1 as MDHEN and CDR2 as SYDVKM. The CDR3 loop is CAHETNYGYTF. CDR3 sequence (DNA): TGTGCACACGAAACTAACTATGGCTACACCTTC.

In DNA form, the CDR3 reads TGCGCCAGCTCTGGACTAGCGGAACGCTACGAGCAGTACTTC. Its protein product is CASSGLAERYEQYF. The chain links TRBV10-2 to TRBJ2-7; 10 bases match TRBD2. The CDR3 is made up of 14 amino acids. Trimming at V came to 8 bases and at J to 3 bases, leaving 7 bases not matched to a gene. The germline V gene has CDR1 WSHSY and CDR2 SAAADI.

J is TRBJ2-5 and V is TRBV5-4, with a possible D match to TRBD1 (6 bases). The CDR3 consists of 15 residues. Germline values: CDR1 SGHNT, CDR2 YYREEE (reference sequence). V shed 4 bases and J shed 2 bases, with 15 bases lying between them. The CDR3 sequence is CASSRAGRGQETQYF. CDR3 DNA: TGTGCCAGCAGCCGGGCGGGCAGGGGACAAGAGACCCAGTACTTC.